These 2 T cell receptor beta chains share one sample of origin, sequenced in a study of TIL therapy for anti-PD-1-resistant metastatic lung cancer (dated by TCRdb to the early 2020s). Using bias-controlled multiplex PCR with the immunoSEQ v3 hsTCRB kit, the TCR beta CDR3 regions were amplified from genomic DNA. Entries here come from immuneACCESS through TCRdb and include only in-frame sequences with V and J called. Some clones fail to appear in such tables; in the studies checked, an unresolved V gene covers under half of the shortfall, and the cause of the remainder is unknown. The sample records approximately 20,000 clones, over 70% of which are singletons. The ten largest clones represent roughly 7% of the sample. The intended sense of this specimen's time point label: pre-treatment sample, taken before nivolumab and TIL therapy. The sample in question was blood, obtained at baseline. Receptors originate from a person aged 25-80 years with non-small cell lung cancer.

CDR3 DNA sequence: TGTGCCAGCAGCTTGGGGCCCGAGCAGTACTTC. Residues: CASSLGPEQYF. This chain uses TRBV5-6 with TRBJ2-7; D remains ambiguous. The CDR3 has 11 residues. Trimming pared 0 bases from V and 6 bases from J, leaving 4 bases between. Looked up from germline, CDR1 is SGHDT and CDR2 is YYEEEE. Full variable domain (outside the CDR3, taken from reference TRBV5-6 and TRBJ2-7): DAGVTQSPTHLIKTRGQQVTLRCSPKSGHDTVSWYQQALGQGPQFIFQYYEEEERQRGNFPDRFSGHQFPNYSSELNVNALLLGDSALYLCASSLGPEQYFGPGTRLTVT.

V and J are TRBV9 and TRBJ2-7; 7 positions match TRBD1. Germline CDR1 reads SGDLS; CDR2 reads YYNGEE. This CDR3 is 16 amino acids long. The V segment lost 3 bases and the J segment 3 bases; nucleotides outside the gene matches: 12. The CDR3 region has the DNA TGTGCCAGCAGCGGAAACAGGGGCCGTCCCCTCTACGAGCAGTACTTC. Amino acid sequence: CASSGNRGRPLYEQYF.